The entry that follows covers one TCR beta chain sequence. Per the authors' pipeline: Quantification of nucleated cells was approximated via reference gene primer amplification. The repertoire was sequenced with immunoSEQ multiplex PCR; TCRdb's copy has only in-frame clones and lacks some. D and trimming were read from the DNA, whereas the V and J calls and clone size are those reported in that table. The top ten clones hold roughly 1.5% of a sample with 250,000 to 350,000 clones, 70% to 85% of them seen once. This entry comes from a study of blood T cell repertoires in COVID-19. Germline V gene data show CDR1 as LNHNV and CDR2 as YYDKDF (reference sequence). The V end was cut by 0 bases, the J end by 2 bases, with 13 bases between. The CDR3 has 16 residues.

This receptor was taken from a human donor with COVID-19, enrolled during active disease. The donor label of this sample is uncertain. The genes are TRBV15 and TRBJ1-1, with D hard to call. Material: peripheral blood. The CDR3 bases are TGTGCCACCAGCAGAGATCCTGTCTCTGTTAACACTGAAGCTTTCTTT. It codes for CATSRDPVSVNTEAFF.